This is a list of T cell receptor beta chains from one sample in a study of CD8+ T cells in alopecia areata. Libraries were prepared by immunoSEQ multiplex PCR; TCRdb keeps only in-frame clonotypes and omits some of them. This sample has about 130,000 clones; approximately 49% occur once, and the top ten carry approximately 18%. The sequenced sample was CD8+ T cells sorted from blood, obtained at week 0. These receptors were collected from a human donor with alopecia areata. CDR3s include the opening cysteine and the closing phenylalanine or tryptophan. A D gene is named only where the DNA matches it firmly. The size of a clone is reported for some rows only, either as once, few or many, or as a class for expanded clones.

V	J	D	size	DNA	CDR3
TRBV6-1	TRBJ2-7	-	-	TGTGCCAGCAGTGCTGGAATCGCCTACGAGCAGTACTTC	CASSAGIAYEQYF
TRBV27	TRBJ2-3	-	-	TGTGCCAGCAGTTTCAGGTCCACAGATACGCAGTATTTT	CASSFRSTDTQYF
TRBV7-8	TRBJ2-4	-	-	TGTGCCAGCAGCTTAGGGGAGACCATTCAGTACTTC	CASSLGETIQYF
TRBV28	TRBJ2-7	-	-	TGTGCCAGCAGTCTGGGGTACGAGCAGTACTTC	CASSLGYEQYF
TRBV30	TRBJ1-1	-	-	TGTGCCTGGAGTGTACTTGGAGAGAACACTGAAGCTTTCTTT	CAWSVLGENTEAFF
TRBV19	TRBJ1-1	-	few	TGTGCCAGTAGTATACCCAGGGCGGGAAACACTGAAGCTTTCTTT	CASSIPRAGNTEAFF
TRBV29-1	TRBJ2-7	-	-	TGCAGCGTTGAAGATCTGAGAGGGGGTGCCTCCTACGAGCAGTACTTC	CSVEDLRGGASYEQYF
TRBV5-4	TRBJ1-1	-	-	TGTGCCAGCAGCTTGGAGGATGGGGGGACTTCGTACACTGAAGCTTTCTTT	CASSLEDGGTSYTEAFF
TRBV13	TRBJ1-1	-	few	TGTGCCAGCAGCTTGAATGAAGAAGCTTTCTTT	CASSLNEEAFF
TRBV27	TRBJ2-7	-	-	TGTGCCAGCAGTCCCTCGAGAGGGGGACACGAGCAGTACTTC	CASSPSRGGHEQYF
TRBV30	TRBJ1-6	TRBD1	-	TGTGCCTACCGAAAATACAGGGGAGGTAATTCACCCCTCCACTTT	CAYRKYRGGNSPLHF